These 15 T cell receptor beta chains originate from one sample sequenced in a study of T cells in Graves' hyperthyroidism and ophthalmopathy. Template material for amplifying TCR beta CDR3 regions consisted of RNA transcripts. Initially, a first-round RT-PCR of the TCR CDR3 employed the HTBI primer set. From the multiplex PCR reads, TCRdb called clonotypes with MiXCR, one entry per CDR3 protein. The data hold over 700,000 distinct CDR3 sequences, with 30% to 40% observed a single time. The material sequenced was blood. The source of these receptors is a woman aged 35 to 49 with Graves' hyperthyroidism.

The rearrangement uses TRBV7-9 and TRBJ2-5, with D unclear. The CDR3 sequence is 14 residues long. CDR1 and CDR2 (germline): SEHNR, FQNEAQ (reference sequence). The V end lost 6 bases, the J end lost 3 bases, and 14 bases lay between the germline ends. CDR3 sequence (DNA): TGTGCCAGCAGGCAAGAGACGCTAAAAGAGACCCAGTACTTC. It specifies CASRQETLKETQYF.

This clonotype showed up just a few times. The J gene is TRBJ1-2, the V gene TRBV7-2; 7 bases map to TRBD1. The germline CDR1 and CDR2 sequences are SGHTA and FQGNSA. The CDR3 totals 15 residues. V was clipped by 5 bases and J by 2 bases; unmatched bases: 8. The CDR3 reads CASSTRDRSNYGYTF. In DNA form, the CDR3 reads TGTGCCAGCAGCACCCGGGACAGAAGCAACTATGGCTACACCTTC.

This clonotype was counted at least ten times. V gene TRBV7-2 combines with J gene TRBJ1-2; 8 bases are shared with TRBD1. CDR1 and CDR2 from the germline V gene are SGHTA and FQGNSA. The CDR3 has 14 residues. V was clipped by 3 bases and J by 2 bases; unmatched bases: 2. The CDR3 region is CASSFTGGNYGYTF. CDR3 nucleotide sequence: TGTGCCAGCAGCTTCACAGGGGGAAACTATGGCTACACCTTC.

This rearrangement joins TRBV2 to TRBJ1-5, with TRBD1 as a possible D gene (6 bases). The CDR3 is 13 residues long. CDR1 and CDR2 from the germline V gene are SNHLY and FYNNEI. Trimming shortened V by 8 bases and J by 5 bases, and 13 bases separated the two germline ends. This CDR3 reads CASGRGGDQPQHF. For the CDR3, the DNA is TGTGCCAGCGGGAGAGGGGGGGATCAGCCCCAGCATTTT.

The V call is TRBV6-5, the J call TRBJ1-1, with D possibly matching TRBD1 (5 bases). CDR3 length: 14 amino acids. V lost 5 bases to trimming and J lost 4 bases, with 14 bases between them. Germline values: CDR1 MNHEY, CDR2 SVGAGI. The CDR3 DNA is TGTGCCAGCAGTGAATGGGGCCGGGGCACTGAAGCTTTCTTT. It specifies CASSEWGRGTEAFF.

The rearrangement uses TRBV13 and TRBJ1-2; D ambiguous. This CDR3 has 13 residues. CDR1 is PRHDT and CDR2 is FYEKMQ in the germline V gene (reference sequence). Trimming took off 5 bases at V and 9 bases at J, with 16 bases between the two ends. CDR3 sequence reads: CASSTETNPCYTF. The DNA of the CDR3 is TGTGCCAGCAGCACCGAGACTAACCCTTGCTACACCTTC.

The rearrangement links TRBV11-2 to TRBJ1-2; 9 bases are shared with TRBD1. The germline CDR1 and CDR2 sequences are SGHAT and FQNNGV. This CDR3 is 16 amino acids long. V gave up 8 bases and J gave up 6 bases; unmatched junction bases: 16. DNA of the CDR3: TGTGCCAGCGGCTCGTGGGACAGGGCGGTAGGCGATGGCTACACCTTC. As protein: CASGSWDRAVGDGYTF. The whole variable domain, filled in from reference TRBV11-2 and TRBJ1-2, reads EAGVAQSPRYKIIEKRQSVAFWCNPISGHATLYWYQQILGQGPKLLIQFQNNGVVDDSQLPKDRFSAERLKGVDSTLKIQPAKLEDSAVYLCASGSWDRAVGDGYTFGSGTRLTVV.

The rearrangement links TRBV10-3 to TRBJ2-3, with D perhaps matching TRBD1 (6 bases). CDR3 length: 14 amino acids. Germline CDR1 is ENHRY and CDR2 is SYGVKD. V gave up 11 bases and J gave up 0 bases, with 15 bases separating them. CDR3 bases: TGTGCCTCCAGGGGTGATACTAGCACAGATACGCAGTATTTT. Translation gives CASRGDTSTDTQYF.

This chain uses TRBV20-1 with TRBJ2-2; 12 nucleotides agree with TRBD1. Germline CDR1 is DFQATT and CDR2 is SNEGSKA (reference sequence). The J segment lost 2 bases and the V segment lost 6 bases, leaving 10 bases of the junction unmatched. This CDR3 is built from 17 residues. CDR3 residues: CSAWGQGATRNTGELFF. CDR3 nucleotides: TGCAGTGCATGGGGACAGGGGGCCACGCGAAACACCGGGGAGCTGTTTTTT.

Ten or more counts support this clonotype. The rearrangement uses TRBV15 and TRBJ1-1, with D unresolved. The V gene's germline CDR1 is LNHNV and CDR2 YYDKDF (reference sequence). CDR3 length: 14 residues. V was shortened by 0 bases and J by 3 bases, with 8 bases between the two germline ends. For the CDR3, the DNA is TGTGCCACCAGCAGAGATGGGATGTACACTGAAGCTTTCTTT. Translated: CATSRDGMYTEAFF.

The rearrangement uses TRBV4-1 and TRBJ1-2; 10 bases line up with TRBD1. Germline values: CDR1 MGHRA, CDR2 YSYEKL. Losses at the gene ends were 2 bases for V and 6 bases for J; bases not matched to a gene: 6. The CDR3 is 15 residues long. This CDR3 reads CASSQRTGGRDGYTF. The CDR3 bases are TGCGCCAGCAGCCAAAGGACAGGGGGTAGGGATGGCTACACCTTC.

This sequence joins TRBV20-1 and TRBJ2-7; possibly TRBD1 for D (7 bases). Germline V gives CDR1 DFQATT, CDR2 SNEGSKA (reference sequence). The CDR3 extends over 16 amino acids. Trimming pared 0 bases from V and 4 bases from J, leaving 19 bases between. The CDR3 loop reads CSARDRQGRAGYEQYF. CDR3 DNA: TGCAGTGCTAGAGACCGACAGGGACGGGCGGGGTACGAGCAGTACTTC.

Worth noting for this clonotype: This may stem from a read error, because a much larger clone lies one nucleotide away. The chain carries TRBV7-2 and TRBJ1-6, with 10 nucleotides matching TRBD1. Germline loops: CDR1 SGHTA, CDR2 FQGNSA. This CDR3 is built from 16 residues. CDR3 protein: CVSSRAGTGDSSPLHF. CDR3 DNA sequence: TGTGTCAGCAGTCGCGCGGGGACAGGGGATTCTTCACCCCTCCACTTT.

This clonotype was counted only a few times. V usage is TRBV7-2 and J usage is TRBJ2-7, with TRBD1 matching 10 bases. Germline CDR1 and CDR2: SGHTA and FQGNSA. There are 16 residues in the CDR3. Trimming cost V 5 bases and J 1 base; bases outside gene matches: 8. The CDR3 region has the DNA TGTGCCAGCAGCCACAGACAGGGGGCAGGGTCCTACGAGCAGTACTTC. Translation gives CASSHRQGAGSYEQYF.

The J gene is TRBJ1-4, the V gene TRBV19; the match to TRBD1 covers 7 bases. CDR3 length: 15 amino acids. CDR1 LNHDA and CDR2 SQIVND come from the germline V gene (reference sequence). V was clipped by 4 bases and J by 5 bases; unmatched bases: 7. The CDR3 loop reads CASSRRVRGNEKLFF. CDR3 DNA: TGTGCCAGTAGTAGGCGTGTCAGGGGGAATGAAAAACTGTTTTTT. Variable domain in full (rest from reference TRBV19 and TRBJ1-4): DGGITQSPKYLFRKEGQNVTLSCEQNLNHDAMYWYRQDPGQGLRLIYYSQIVNDFQKGDIAEGYSVSREKKESFPLTVTSAQKNPTAFYLCASSRRVRGNEKLFFGSGTQLSVL.